This TCR beta chain is drawn from a study of CD8+CD57+ T cells in acquired aplastic anemia. The V and J ends lost 7 bases and 2 bases, in that order; junction bases with no gene match: 3. Per germline, CDR1 SQVTM and CDR2 ANQGSEA. This CDR3 comprises 14 residues. CDR3 and TCR beta VDJ profiling relied on genomic DNA as the template. In TCRdb, the reads were re-called with MiXCR into one record per CDR3 protein. The table has some 210,000 distinct CDR3 sequences, roughly 57% seen once. This clonotype was detected only a few times. This TCR came from a human donor in good health. The chain recombines TRBV29-1 with TRBJ2-7; 15 bases map to TRBD2. The sample was sorted CD4+, CD8+, or CD8+CD57+ T cells (not recorded which) from PBMCs. The CDR3 DNA follows: TGCAGCGCACGGACTAGCGGGGGGGCCTACGAGCAGTACTTC. It is translated as CSARTSGGAYEQYF.